The subject of this entry is one T cell receptor (beta chain). What it binds is unknown. The PCR was carried out with 60 Vbeta primers and 13 Jbeta primers. The assay was immunoSEQ multiplex PCR, and TCRdb's table has in-frame clones only and misses some. The data contain 90,000 to 140,000 clones, approximately 81% of them seen just once; the ten biggest clones take up approximately 1.3%. The data derive from a study of cytomegalovirus exposure and HLA in healthy donors. The wider study: Earlier results showed roughly 120 million unique TCR beta sequences derived from some 180 million T cells. Ancestry clustering placed 70% to 90% of more than 350 genotyped donors in the Caucasian-associated cluster.

The CDR3 covers 15 residues. With 6 bases removed from V and 0 bases from J, the gap between germline ends came to 12 bases. General study findings and limits: Likely technical artifact: a cluster of highly shared sequence variants.

This clonotype was sampled from a man aged 25-45 years in good health and CMV-seronegative. V and J are TRBV23-1 and TRBJ1-5, with D hard to call. TRBV23-1 is annotated as an ORF whose role is uncertain. The specimen sequenced was PBMCs. In nucleotides, the CDR3 is TGCGCCAGCAGACCCCGGGAAGTTAGCAATCAGCCCCAGCATTTT. Protein product: CASRPREVSNQPQHF.